This TCR beta chain was recovered during a study of post-analysis software for immune sequencing data. Study-level information: Multiple sclerosis in the patients followed relapsing-remitting, secondary progressive and progressive-relapsing courses.

Germline assignment: CDR1 SGHVS and CDR2 FQNEAQ. The CDR3 covers 18 residues. V was clipped by 0 bases and J by 0 bases, with 16 bases between them. Unique molecular identifiers had been added to the TCR beta cDNA libraries. TCRdb redid the calling of the PCR reads with MiXCR, one entry per CDR3 protein. This sample has about 260,000 distinct CDR3 sequences, with 35% to 40% found just once. General study results and limits: TRBV5-6, TRBV5-1 and TRBV20-1 were among about 5 TRBV segments more frequent in patients than controls.

This clonotype showed up many times. Its specificity is not known. The sequence derives from a girl aged 5-17 years with multiple sclerosis. The V call is TRBV7-8, the J call TRBJ2-3; D is undetermined. What was sequenced was blood. CDR3 DNA sequence: TGTGCCAGCAGCTTAGCGCAACGGCTAACCCTCAGCACAGATACGCAGTATTTT. This sequence encodes CASSLAQRLTLSTDTQYF.